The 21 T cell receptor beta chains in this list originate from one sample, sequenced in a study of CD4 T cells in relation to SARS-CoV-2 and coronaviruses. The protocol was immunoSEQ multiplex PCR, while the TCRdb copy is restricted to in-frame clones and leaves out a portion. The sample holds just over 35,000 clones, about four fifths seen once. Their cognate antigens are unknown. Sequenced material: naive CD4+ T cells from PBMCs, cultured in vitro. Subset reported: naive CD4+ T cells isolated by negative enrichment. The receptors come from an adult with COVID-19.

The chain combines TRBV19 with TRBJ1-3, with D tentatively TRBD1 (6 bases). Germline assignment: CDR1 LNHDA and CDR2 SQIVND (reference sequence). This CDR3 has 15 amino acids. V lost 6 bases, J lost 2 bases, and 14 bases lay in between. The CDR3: CASRPQGKAGNTIYF. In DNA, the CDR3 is TGTGCCAGTAGACCGCAGGGGAAGGCTGGAAACACCATATATTTT.

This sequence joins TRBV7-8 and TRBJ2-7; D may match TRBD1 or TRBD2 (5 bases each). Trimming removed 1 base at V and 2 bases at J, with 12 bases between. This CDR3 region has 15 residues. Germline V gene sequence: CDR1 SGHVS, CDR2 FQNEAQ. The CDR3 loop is CASSLGSGRAYEQYF. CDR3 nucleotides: TGTGCCAGCAGCTTAGGGTCGGGACGAGCCTACGAGCAGTACTTC. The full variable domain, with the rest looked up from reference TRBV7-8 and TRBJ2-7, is GAGVSQSPRYKVAKRGQDVALRCDPISGHVSLFWYQQALGQGPEFLTYFQNEAQLDKSGLPSDRFFAERPEGSVSTLKIQRTQQEDSAVYLCASSLGSGRAYEQYFGPGTRLTVT.

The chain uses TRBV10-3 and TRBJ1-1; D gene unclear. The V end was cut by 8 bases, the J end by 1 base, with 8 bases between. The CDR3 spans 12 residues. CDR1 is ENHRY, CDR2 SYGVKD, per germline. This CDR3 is CAIRRSNTEAFF. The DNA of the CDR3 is TGTGCCATCCGTCGGTCGAACACTGAAGCTTTCTTT.

The CDR3 nucleotides read TGCGCCAGCAGCTTGGGAGGGGAAGAGACCCAGTACTTC. Translating gives CASSLGGEETQYF. The chain joins TRBV5-1 to TRBJ2-5; D tentatively fits TRBD1 or TRBD2 (5 bases each). The V end lost 0 bases, the J end lost 3 bases, and 6 bases lay between the germline ends. Per germline, CDR1 SGHRS and CDR2 YFSETQ. This CDR3 is built from 13 residues.

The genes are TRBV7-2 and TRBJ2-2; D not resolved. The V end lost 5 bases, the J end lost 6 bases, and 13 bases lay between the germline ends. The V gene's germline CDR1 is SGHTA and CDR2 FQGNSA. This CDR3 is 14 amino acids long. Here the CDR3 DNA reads TGTGCCAGCAGCCAAATCGCGTCTGCCGGGGAGCTGTTTTTT. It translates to CASSQIASAGELFF. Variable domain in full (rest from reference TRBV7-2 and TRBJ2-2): GAGVSQSPSNKVTEKGKDVELRCDPISGHTALYWYRQSLGQGLEFLIYFQGNSAPDKSGLPSDRFSAERTGGSVSTLTIQRTQQEDSAVYLCASSQIASAGELFFGEGSRLTVL.

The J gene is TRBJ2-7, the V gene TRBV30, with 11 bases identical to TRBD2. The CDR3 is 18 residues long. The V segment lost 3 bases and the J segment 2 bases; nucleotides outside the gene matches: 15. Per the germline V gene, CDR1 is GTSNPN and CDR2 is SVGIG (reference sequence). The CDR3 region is CAWSPGLAGPPPPYEQYF. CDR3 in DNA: TGTGCCTGGAGCCCCGGACTAGCGGGCCCCCCTCCTCCCTACGAGCAGTACTTC.

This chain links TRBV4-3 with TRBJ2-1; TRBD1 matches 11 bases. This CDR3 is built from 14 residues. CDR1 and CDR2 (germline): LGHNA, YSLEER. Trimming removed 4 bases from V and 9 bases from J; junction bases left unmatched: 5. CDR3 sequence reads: CASSPGTGGSEQFF. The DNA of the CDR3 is TGCGCCAGCAGCCCCGGGACAGGGGGGAGTGAGCAGTTCTTC.

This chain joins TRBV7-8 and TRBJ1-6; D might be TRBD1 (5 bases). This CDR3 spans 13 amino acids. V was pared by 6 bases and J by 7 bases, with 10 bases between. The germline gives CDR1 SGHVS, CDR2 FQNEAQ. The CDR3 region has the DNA TGTGCCAGCAGTATCGGACAAAATTCACCCCTCCACTTT. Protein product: CASSIGQNSPLHF.

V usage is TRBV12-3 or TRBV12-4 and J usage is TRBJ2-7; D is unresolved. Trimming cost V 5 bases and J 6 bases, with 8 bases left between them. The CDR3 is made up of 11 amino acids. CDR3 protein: CASSPDVEQYF. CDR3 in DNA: TGTGCCAGCAGTCCGGACGTCGAGCAGTACTTC.

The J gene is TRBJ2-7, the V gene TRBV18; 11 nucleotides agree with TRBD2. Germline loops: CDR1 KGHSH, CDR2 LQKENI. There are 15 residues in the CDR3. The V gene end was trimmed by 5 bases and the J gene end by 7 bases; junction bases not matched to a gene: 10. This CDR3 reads CASSEGTSGEWEQYF. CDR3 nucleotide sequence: TGTGCCAGCTCAGAAGGGACTAGCGGCGAATGGGAGCAGTACTTC.

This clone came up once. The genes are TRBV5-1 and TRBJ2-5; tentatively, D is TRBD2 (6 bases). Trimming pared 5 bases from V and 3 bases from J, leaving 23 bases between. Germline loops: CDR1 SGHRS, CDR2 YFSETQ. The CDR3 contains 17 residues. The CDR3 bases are TGCGCCAGCAGGGGGACTCCAGGGTCCCTTCCCAAAGAGACCCAGTACTTC. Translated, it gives CASRGTPGSLPKETQYF.

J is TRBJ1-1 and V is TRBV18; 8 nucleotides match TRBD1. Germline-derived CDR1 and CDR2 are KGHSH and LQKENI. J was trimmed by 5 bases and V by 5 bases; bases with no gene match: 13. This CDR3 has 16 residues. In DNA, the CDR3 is TGTGCCAGCTCAGATCGGGCAGGGGGCTATGTGACTGAAGCTTTCTTT. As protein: CASSDRAGGYVTEAFF.

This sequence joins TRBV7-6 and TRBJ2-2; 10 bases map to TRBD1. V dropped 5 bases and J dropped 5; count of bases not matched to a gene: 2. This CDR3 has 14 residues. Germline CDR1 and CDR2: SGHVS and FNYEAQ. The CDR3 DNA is TGTGCCAGCAGCCCGGGACAGGGGACCGGGGAGCTGTTTTTT. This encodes CASSPGQGTGELFF.

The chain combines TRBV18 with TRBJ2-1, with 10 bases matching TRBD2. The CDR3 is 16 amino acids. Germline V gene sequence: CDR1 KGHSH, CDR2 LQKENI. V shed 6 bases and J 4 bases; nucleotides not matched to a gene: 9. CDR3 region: CASSSESGRVYNEQFF. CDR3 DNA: TGTGCCAGCTCGTCGGAAAGCGGGAGGGTGTACAATGAGCAGTTCTTC.

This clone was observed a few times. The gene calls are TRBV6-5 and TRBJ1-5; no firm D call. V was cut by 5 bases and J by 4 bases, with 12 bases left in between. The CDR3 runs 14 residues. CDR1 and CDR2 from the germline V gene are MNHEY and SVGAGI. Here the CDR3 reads CASSPYSGNQPQHF. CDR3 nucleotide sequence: TGTGCCAGCAGTCCGTATTCGGGGAATCAGCCCCAGCATTTT.

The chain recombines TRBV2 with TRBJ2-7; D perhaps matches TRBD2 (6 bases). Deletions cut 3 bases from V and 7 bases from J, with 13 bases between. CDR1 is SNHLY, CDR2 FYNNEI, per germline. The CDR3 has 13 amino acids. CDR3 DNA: TGTGCCAGCAGTGAGACGGGACTTGGAGAGCAGTACTTC. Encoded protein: CASSETGLGEQYF.

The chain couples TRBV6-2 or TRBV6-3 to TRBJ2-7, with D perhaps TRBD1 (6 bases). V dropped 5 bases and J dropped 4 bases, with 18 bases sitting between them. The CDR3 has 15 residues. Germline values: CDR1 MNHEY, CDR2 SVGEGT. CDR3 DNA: TGTGCCAGCAGTCCCACAGGGCGAATCACATACGAGCAGTACTTC. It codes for CASSPTGRITYEQYF.

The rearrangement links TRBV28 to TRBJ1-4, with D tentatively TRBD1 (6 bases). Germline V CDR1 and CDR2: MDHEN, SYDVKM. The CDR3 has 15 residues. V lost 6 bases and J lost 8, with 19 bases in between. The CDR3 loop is CASSSPGGGWEKLFF. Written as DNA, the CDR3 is TGTGCCAGCAGCTCCCCCGGGGGGGGCTGGGAAAAACTGTTTTTT. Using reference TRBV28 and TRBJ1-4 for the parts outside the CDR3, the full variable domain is DVKVTQSSRYLVKRTGEKVFLECVQDMDHENMFWYRQDPGLGLRLIYFSYDVKMKEKGDIPEGYSVSREKKERFSLILESASTNQTSMYLCASSSPGGGWEKLFFGSGTQLSVL.

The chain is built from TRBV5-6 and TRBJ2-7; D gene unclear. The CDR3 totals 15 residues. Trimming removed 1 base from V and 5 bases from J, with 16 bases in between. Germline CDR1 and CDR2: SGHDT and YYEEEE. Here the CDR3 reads CASSLRSWRDDEQYF. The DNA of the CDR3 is TGTGCCAGCAGCTTGCGGTCCTGGCGCGACGACGAGCAGTACTTC.

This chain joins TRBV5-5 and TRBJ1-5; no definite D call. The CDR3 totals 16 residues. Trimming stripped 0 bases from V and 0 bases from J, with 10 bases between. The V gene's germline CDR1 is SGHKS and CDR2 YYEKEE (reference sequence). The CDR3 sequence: CASSLVPQDSNQPQHF. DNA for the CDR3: TGTGCCAGCAGCTTGGTTCCTCAGGATAGCAATCAGCCCCAGCATTTT.

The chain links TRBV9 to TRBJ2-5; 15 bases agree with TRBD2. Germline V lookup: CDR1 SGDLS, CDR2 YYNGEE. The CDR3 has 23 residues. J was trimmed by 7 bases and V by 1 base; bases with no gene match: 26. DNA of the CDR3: TGTGCCAGCAGCGTACCGGGACTAGCGGGAGGAGGAACTAGTAGGAAGGGGGGAGGGACCCAGTACTTC. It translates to CASSVPGLAGGGTSRKGGGTQYF.